This TCR beta chain was sequenced in a study of early T cells in non-severe SARS-CoV-2 infection. Study-level background: Bulk RNA from unsorted whole blood was sequenced; chains were unpaired.

Germline values: CDR1 MNHEY, CDR2 SVGEGT. The CDR3 runs 11 residues. The V gene lost 1 base and the J gene lost 3 bases, with 0 bases spanning the gap. In the library, individual cDNA molecules carried attached unique molecular identifiers. TCRdb re-called the 5' RACE reads through MiXCR, storing one row per CDR3 protein. This table has roughly 26,000 distinct CDR3 sequences, roughly 4.1% appearing once. This clonotype was seen at least ten times. Input material: whole blood. The clonotype originates from an adult who was a healthcare worker with PCR-confirmed SARS-CoV-2 infection or an uninfected control (not recorded which). The rearrangement links TRBV6-2 or TRBV6-3 to TRBJ1-1; no reliable D call. Here the CDR3 reads CASSYYTEAFF. CDR3 sequence (DNA): TGTGCCAGCAGTTACTACACTGAAGCTTTCTTT.